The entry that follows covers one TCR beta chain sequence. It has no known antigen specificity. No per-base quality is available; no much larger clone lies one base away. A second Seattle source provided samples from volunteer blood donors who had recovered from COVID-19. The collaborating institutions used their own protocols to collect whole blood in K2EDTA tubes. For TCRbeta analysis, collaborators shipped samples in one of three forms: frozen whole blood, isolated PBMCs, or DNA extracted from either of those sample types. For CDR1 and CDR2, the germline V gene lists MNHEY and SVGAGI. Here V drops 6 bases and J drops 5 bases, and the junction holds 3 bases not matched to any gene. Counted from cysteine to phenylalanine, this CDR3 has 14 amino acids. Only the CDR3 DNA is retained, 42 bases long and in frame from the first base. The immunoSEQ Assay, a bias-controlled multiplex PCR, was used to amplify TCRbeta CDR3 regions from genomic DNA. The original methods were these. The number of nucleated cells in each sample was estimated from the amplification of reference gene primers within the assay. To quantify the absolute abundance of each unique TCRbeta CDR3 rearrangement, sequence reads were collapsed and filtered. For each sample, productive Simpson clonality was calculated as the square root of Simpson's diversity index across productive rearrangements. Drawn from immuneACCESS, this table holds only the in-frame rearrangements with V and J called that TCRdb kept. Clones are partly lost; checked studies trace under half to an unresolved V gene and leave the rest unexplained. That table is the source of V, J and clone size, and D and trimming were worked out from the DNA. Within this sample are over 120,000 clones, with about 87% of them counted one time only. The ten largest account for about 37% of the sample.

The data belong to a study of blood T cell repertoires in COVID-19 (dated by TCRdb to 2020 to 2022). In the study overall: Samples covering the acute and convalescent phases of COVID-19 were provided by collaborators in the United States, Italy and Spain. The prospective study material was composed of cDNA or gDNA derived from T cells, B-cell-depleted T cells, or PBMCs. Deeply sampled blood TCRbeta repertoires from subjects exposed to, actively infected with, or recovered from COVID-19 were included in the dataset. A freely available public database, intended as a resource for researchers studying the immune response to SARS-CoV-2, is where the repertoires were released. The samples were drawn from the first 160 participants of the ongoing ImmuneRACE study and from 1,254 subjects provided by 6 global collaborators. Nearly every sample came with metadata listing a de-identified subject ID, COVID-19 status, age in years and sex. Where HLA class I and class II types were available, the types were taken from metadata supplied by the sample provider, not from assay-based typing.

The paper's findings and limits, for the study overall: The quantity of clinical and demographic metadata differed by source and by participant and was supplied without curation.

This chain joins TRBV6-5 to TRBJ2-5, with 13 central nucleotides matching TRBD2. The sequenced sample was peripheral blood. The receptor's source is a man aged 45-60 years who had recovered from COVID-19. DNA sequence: TGTGCCAGCAGACTAGCGGGGGGGATCGAGACCCAGTACTTC. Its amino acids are CASRLAGGIETQYF.